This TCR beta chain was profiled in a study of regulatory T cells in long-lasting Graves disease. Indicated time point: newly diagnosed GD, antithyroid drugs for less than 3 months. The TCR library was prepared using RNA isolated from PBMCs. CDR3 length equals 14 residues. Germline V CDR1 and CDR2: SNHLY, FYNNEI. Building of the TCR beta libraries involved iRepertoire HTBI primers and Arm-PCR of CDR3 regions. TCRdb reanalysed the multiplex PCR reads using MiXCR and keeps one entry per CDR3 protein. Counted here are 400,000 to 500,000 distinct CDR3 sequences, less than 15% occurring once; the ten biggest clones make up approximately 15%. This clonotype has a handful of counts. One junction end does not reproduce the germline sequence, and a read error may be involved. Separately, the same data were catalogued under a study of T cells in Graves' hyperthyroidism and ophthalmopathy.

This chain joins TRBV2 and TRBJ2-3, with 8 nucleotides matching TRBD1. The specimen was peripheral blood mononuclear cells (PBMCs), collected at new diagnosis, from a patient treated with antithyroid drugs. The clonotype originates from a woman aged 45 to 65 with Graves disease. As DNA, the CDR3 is TGTACCAGCAGCCTGGGACAGGGCACAGATACGCAGTATTTT. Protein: CTSSLGQGTDTQYF.